Below are 18 T cell receptor beta chains sequenced from a single sample in a study of T cell responses to AZD1222 COVID-19 vaccine. The data were produced by immunoSEQ multiplex PCR, yet TCRdb's version contains in-frame clones alone and is incomplete. Of under 200,000 clones listed, 88% were seen once; the top ten hold 4% to 5.5%. The input for sequencing was peripheral blood, taken 28 days after the second AZD1222 dose. The receptors here all came from an adult who received the AZD1222 COVID-19 vaccine.

Written as DNA, the CDR3 is TGCAGTGCTAGCCGGGACTCCTCACAGTATTTT. Amino acids: CSASRDSSQYF. V usage is TRBV20-1 and J usage is TRBJ2-3, with D tentatively TRBD2 (6 bases). Germline assignment: CDR1 DFQATT and CDR2 SNEGSKA (reference sequence). The CDR3 totals 11 residues. V was cut by 3 bases and J by 12 bases, with 13 bases left in between.

The chain couples TRBV5-1 to TRBJ2-5; 9 bases are shared with TRBD2. Germline CDR1 SGHRS, CDR2 YFSETQ. J lost 3 bases, V lost 4 bases, and 4 bases had no gene match. CDR3 size: 14 residues. CDR3 nucleotides: TGCGCCAGCAGCGGCGGGGGGGCCGAAGAGACCCAGTACTTC. This gives the protein CASSGGGAEETQYF.

The chain uses TRBV9 and TRBJ1-2; the D is unclear. The CDR3 contains 16 residues. The germline gives CDR1 SGDLS, CDR2 YYNGEE. Deletions cut 7 bases from V and 2 bases from J, with 21 bases between. The CDR3 region has the DNA TGTGCCAGCCTAGATTTCGGGGTGTGGAAAAACTATGGCTACACCTTC. Residues: CASLDFGVWKNYGYTF.

CDR3 coding DNA: TGTGCCAGCAGTGGGGACAGGGTTAATTCACCCCTCCACTTT. As protein: CASSGDRVNSPLHF. V usage is TRBV2 and J usage is TRBJ1-6; 9 bases are a match to TRBD1. Germline CDR1 and CDR2: SNHLY and FYNNEI. The length of the CDR3 is 14 residues. The ends lost 4 bases at V and 6 bases at J; junction bases unmatched: 1.

The CDR3 spells CASTEAGGHQPQHF. The CDR3 nucleotides read TGTGCCAGTACCGAGGCTGGGGGCCATCAGCCCCAGCATTTT. The V call is TRBV19, the J call TRBJ1-5; a weak D match, TRBD1 (6 bases). The V gene's germline CDR1 is LNHDA and CDR2 SQIVND (reference sequence). Trimming left V 7 bases short and J 5 bases short, with 15 bases between. This CDR3 region has 14 residues.

This sequence joins TRBV5-5 and TRBJ1-5; 7 bases are a match to TRBD1. With V trimmed by 1 base and J by 4 bases, 2 bases remained unmatched. The germline CDR1 and CDR2 sequences are SGHKS and YYEKEE (reference sequence). The length of the CDR3 is 14 residues. The CDR3 sequence is CASSLSTGNQPQHF. Written as DNA, the CDR3 is TGTGCCAGCAGCTTGTCGACAGGGAATCAGCCCCAGCATTTT. The full variable domain, its missing parts supplied by reference TRBV5-5 and TRBJ1-5, is DAGVTQSPTHLIKTRGQQVTLRCSPISGHKSVSWYQQVLGQGPQFIFQYYEKEERGRGNFPDRFSARQFPNYSSELNVNALLLGDSALYLCASSLSTGNQPQHFGDGTRLSIL.

This sequence joins TRBV6-1 and TRBJ2-7; 9 nucleotides align to TRBD2. This CDR3 has 16 residues. V shed 4 bases and J 3 bases; nucleotides not matched to a gene: 10. Germline values: CDR1 MNHNS, CDR2 SASEGT. CDR3 in DNA: TGTGCCAGCAGTGGGGACGGTTTTAGCGGGAGCTACGAGCAGTACTTC. Translated: CASSGDGFSGSYEQYF.

CDR3 coding DNA: TGTGCCAGCAGTCCCAGGGGTTCGGGTGAAAAACTGTTTTTT. Its translation is CASSPRGSGEKLFF. J is TRBJ1-4 and V is TRBV28; weak D call: TRBD1 (6 bases). V lost 5 bases, J lost 7 bases, and 14 bases lay in between. The CDR3 spans 14 residues. Germline V gives CDR1 MDHEN, CDR2 SYDVKM.

The chain employs TRBV15 and TRBJ1-4, with 7 bases lining up with TRBD1. Germline assignment: CDR1 LNHNV and CDR2 YYDKDF (reference sequence). The CDR3 runs to 17 residues. V gave up 6 bases and J gave up 3 bases; unmatched junction bases: 13. Here the CDR3 reads CATRDRIMGRANEKLFF. The DNA of the CDR3 is TGTGCCACCAGGGACAGGATCATGGGGCGGGCTAATGAAAAACTGTTTTTT.

This sequence joins TRBV5-1 and TRBJ2-1; possible D gene TRBD2, 6 bases. Germline V gives CDR1 SGHRS, CDR2 YFSETQ. Trimming cost V 6 bases and J 4 bases, with 11 bases left between them. CDR3 length: 13 amino acids. CDR3 coding DNA: TGCGCCAGCATGGAGGGGCCTTACAATGAGCAGTTCTTC. As protein: CASMEGPYNEQFF.

The chain joins TRBV5-6 to TRBJ1-2, with 7 nucleotides matching TRBD1. J lost 9 bases, V lost 5 bases, and 13 bases had no gene match. The CDR3 runs 14 residues. Germline loops: CDR1 SGHDT, CDR2 YYEEEE. This CDR3 reads CASSYRDSGVSYTF. The CDR3 DNA follows: TGTGCCAGCAGTTACCGGGACAGTGGAGTAAGCTACACCTTC.

The chain joins TRBV30 to TRBJ1-5; D unresolved. V lost 3 bases to trimming and J lost 3 bases, with 15 bases between them. The CDR3 runs to 15 residues. Germline V gene data show CDR1 as GTSNPN and CDR2 as SVGIG (reference sequence). CDR3 bases: TGTGCCTGGAGCCCGGACCTGATAATCAATCAGCCCCAGCATTTT. Protein sequence: CAWSPDLIINQPQHF.

The chain joins TRBV18 to TRBJ1-2; D is uncertain. There are 15 residues in the CDR3. Germline CDR1 is KGHSH and CDR2 is LQKENI. V was pared by 6 bases and J by 2 bases, with 16 bases between. The CDR3 sequence is CASSLRENSNYGYTF. The CDR3 region has the DNA TGTGCCAGCTCGCTTCGGGAGAATTCCAACTATGGCTACACCTTC.

The chain links TRBV3-1 (or the pseudogene TRBV3-2) to TRBJ2-6; a possible D gene is TRBD1 (5 bases). The ends were cut back, 4 bases at V and 0 bases at J, with 10 bases in the middle. This CDR3 is built from 16 residues. CDR1 LGHDT and CDR2 YNNKEL come from the germline V gene (reference sequence). CDR3 coding DNA: TGTGCCAGCAGCCGTGACAGTCCCTCTGGGGCCAACGTCCTGACTTTC. This encodes CASSRDSPSGANVLTF.

V is TRBV7-2 and J is TRBJ1-2, with a weak D call TRBD1 (6 bases). CDR1 is SGHTA, CDR2 FQGNSA, per germline. Trimming shortened V by 5 bases and J by 0 bases, and 13 bases separated the two germline ends. The CDR3 spans 15 residues. The CDR3: CASSGTGRANYGYTF. CDR3 bases: TGTGCCAGCAGCGGAACAGGGAGGGCTAACTATGGCTACACCTTC. Together with reference TRBV7-2 and TRBJ1-2, the CDR3 gives the full variable domain: GAGVSQSPSNKVTEKGKDVELRCDPISGHTALYWYRQSLGQGLEFLIYFQGNSAPDKSGLPSDRFSAERTGGSVSTLTIQRTQQEDSAVYLCASSGTGRANYGYTFGSGTRLTVV.

This chain links TRBV7-2 with TRBJ1-3; D is possibly TRBD1 (6 bases). Germline values: CDR1 SGHTA, CDR2 FQGNSA. V dropped 4 bases and J dropped 4 bases, with 14 bases sitting between them. The CDR3 contains 15 residues. CDR3 bases: TGTGCCAGCAGCTCGGAAACAGGGCTGGGAAACACCATATATTTT. It yields the protein CASSSETGLGNTIYF.

This chain uses TRBV3-1 (or the pseudogene TRBV3-2) with TRBJ2-1; 10 bases line up with TRBD2. J lost 8 bases, V lost 6 bases, and 10 bases had no gene match. This CDR3 comprises 15 residues. Germline loops: CDR1 LGHDT, CDR2 YNNKEL (reference sequence). The CDR3 region has the DNA TGTGCCAGCAGTCGTAGCGGGGGGAGGGGAGATGAGCAGTTCTTC. It encodes CASSRSGGRGDEQFF.

The V and J genes are TRBV3-1 (or the pseudogene TRBV3-2) and TRBJ2-5; possible D gene TRBD2, 6 bases. Trimming shortened V by 2 bases and J by 2 bases, and 12 bases separated the two germline ends. Germline V CDR1 and CDR2: LGHDT, YNNKEL (reference sequence). The CDR3 length is 15 residues. The DNA of the CDR3 is TGTGCCAGCAGCCAATTTGTGGGGGGACAAGAGACCCAGTACTTC. It specifies CASSQFVGGQETQYF.